This T cell receptor (beta chain) was retrieved from a study of T cell changes during pregnancy in multiple sclerosis. The method was immunoSEQ multiplex PCR; TCRdb's version includes in-frame clones alone and lacks a portion of them. This table has about 50,000 clones, roughly 92% appearing once. This clone was seen only a few times. There are 13 residues in the CDR3. Germline CDR1 is SGHTA and CDR2 is FQGNSA. The V and J ends lost 3 bases and 9 bases respectively, with 12 bases between them. This receptor was identified in a female donor with multiple sclerosis, enrolled in a pregnancy study. The chain uses TRBV7-2 and TRBJ1-5; D is unresolved. Sequences were derived from CD4+ T cells from peripheral blood mononuclear cells, sampled in the third trimester of pregnancy. CDR3 residues: CASSLGGERPQHF. Written as DNA, the CDR3 is TGTGCCAGCAGCTTGGGCGGGGAACGGCCCCAGCATTTT.